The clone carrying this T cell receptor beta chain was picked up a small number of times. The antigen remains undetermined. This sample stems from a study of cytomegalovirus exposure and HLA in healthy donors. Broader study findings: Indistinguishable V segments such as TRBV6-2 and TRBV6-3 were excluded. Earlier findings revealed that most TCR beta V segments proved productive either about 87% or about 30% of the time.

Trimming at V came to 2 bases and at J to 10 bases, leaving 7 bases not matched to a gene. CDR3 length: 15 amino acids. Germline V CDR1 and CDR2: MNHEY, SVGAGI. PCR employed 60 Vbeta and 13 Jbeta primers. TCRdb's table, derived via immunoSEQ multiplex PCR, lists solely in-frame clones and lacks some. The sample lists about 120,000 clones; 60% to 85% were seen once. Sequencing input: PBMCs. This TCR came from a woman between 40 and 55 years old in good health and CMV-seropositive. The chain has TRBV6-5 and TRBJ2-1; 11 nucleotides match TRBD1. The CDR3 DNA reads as TGTGCCAGCAGTTACATTGGGACAGGGGGTGTAGAGCAGTTCTTC. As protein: CASSYIGTGGVEQFF.